This T cell receptor (beta chain) was captured by sequencing in a study of blood T cell repertoires in COVID-19. Whole-study context: The United States, Italy and Spain were the sources of the acute and convalescent COVID-19 samples. T cells, B-cell-depleted T cells, or PBMCs supplied cDNA or gDNA.

As to this clone: The same CDR3 arises from other DNA sequences in this sample as well.

Libraries were prepared by immunoSEQ multiplex PCR; TCRdb keeps only in-frame clonotypes and omits some of them. The repertoire includes 100,000 or so clones, about four fifths of them detected once, and roughly two fifths sits in the top ten. Sequenced: peripheral blood. This TCR was sampled from a man older than 75 with acute or convalescent COVID-19.

The CDR3 here is CASSPRGGVNTEAFF. The CDR3 region has the DNA TGTGCCAGCTCACCCCGCGGGGGGGTGAACACTGAAGCTTTCTTT. The rearrangement uses TRBV18 and TRBJ1-1; D may be TRBD1 (5 bases). CDR1 is KGHSH and CDR2 is LQKENI in the germline V gene. CDR3 size: 15 residues. Deletions cut 3 bases from V and 0 bases from J, with 11 bases between.